The present entry profiles one TCR beta chain with its context. Its cognate antigen has yet to be identified. Nothing much larger sits one base from this clone, and base qualities are not available. TCRbeta CDR3 regions were amplified from genomic DNA by means of the immunoSEQ Assay, a bias-controlled multiplex PCR. As for the original processing: The number of nucleated cells in each sample was estimated by amplification of reference gene primers within the assay. To quantify the absolute abundance of each unique TCRbeta CDR3 rearrangement, sequence reads were collapsed and filtered. For each sample, productive Simpson clonality was calculated by taking the square root of Simpson's diversity index across productive rearrangements. TCRdb holds this immuneACCESS table with in-frame rearrangements only. Some clones are missing; in checked studies, unresolved V genes explain under half, and the rest has no known cause. V, J and clone size are those of that table, while D and trimming were read from the DNA. Counted in this sample were 120,000 or so clones; just under 90% of them appeared once. About 2.1% of the sample rests with the top ten.

Trimming removed 1 base from V and 4 bases from J; the gene matches leave 2 bases unexplained. Looking up the germline V gene yields CDR1 SGHDT and CDR2 YYEEEE. The CDR3 starts with the cysteine, ends with the phenylalanine, and has 14 residues. Just the 42-base CDR3 DNA is kept, in frame starting at base 1. The sample comes from a study of blood T cell repertoires in COVID-19 (dated by TCRdb to about 2020). About the full investigation: Samples from collaborators originated in the United States, Italy and Spain and spanned both the acute and convalescent phases of COVID-19. The material from the prospective study consisted of cDNA or gDNA derived from T cells, B-cell-depleted T cells, or PBMCs. Deeply sampled blood TCRbeta repertoires from subjects exposed to, actively infected with, or recovered from COVID-19 were included in the dataset. The repertoires were made available in a free public database intended to serve as a resource for research on the immune response to SARS-CoV-2. The samples were drawn from the first 160 participants of the ongoing ImmuneRACE study and from 1,200 or so subjects provided by 6 global collaborators. A de-identified subject ID, COVID-19 status, age in years and sex were almost always included in the sample metadata. Where available, HLA class I and class II types were obtained from metadata supplied by the sample provider rather than from assay-based typing.

The investigation overall reported the following: Clinical and demographic metadata were provided uncurated, with the amount varying by source and participant.

The collaborating institutions used their own protocols to collect whole blood in K2EDTA tubes. For TCRbeta analysis, collaborator samples were shipped as frozen whole blood, as isolated PBMCs, or as DNA extracted from either sample type. Material: peripheral blood. The V and J genes are TRBV5-6 and TRBJ1-1, with 9 bases aligning to TRBD1. The sequence was obtained from a woman aged 45-65 years with acute or convalescent COVID-19. The DNA sequence is TGTGCCAGCAGCTTGACAGGGGGCGTCACTGAAGCTTTCTTT. Its translation reads: CASSLTGGVTEAFF.